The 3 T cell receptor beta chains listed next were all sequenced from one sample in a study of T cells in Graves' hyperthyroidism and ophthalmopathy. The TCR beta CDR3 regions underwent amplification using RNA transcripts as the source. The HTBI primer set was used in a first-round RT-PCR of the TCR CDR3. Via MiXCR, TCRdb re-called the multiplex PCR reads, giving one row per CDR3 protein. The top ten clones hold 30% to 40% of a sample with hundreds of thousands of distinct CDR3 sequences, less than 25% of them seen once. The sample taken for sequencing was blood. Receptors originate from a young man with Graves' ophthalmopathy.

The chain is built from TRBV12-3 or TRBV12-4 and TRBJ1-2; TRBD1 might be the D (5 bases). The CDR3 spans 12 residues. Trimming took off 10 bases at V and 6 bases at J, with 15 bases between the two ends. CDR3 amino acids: CATDRGWDGYTF. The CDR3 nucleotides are TGTGCCACCGATCGGGGGTGGGATGGCTACACCTTC.

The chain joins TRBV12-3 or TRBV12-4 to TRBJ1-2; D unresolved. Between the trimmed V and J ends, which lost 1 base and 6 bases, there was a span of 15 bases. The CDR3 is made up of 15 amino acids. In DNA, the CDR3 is TGTGCCAGCAGTTTAGAGGAATTAGGTCCTGATGGCTACACCTTC. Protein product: CASSLEELGPDGYTF.

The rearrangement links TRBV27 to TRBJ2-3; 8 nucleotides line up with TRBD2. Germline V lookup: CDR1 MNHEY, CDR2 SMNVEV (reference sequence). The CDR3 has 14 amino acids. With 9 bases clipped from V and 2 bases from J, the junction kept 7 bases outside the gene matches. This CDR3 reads CASSSGWVTDTQYF. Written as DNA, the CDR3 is TGTGCCAGTTCTAGCGGGTGGGTCACAGATACGCAGTATTTT.